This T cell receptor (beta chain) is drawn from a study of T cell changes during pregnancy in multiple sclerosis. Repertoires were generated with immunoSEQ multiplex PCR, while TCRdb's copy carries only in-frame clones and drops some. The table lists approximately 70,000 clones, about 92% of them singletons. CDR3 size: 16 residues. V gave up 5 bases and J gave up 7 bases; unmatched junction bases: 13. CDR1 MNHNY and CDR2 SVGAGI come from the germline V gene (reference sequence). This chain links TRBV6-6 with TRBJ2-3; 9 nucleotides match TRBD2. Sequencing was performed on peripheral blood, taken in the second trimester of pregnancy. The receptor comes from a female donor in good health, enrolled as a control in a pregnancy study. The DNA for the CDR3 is TGTGCCAGCAGTCACCCATTAGGCGGGAGGGGTTATACGCAGTATTTT. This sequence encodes CASSHPLGGRGYTQYF.